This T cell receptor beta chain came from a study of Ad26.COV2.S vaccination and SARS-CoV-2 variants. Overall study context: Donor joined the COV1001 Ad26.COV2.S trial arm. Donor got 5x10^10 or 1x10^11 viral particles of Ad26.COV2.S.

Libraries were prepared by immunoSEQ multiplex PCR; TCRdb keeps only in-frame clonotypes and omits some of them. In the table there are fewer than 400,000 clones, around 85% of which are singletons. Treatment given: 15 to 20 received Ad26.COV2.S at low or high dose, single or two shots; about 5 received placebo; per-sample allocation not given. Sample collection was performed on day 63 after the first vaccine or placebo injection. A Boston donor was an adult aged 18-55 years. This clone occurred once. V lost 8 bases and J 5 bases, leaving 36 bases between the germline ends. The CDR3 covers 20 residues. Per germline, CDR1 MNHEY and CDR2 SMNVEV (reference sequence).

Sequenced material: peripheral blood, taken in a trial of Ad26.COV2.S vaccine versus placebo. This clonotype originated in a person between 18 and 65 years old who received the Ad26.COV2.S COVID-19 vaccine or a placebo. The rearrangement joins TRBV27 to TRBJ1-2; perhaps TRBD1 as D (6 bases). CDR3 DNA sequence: TGTGCCAGCTATTCCTTCCTCCTCGGGGCAGGGGCCTCCTCAACTTATGGCTACACCTTC. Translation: CASYSFLLGAGASSTYGYTF.